This T cell receptor (beta chain) came from a study of cytomegalovirus exposure and HLA in healthy donors. V was pared by 5 bases and J by 3 bases, with 7 bases of the junction left unmatched. This CDR3 has 15 amino acids. Looked up from germline, CDR1 is SGHTA and CDR2 is FQGNSA. PCR employed 60 Vbeta and 13 Jbeta primers. The table came from immunoSEQ multiplex PCR; TCRdb's copy has only in-frame clones and leaves some out. The sample shows some 170,000 clones, roughly 79% of them seen only once. The sequenced sample was PBMCs. J is TRBJ1-5 and V is TRBV7-2; 7 nucleotides match TRBD1. The clonotype was recovered from a woman in her late teens or twenties in good health and CMV-seropositive. The CDR3, as DNA: TGTGCCAGCAGCATAAGACAGGGTCACAATCAGCCCCAGCATTTT. Protein sequence: CASSIRQGHNQPQHF.